The present entry profiles one T cell receptor beta chain with its context. The antigen it binds to is not known. No qualities accompany the bases; no much larger clone lies one base away. The sample is drawn from a study of T cell responses to AZD1222 COVID-19 vaccine (dated by TCRdb to the early 2020s). In terms of the full investigation: AZD1222 recipients with second doses at about 4 weeks or about 12 weeks were pooled, because spike-specific TCR depth and breadth did not differ between schedules. Enrollment into the trials was organized by age into subgroups of 18-55, 56-69 and 70-plus years, and those subgroups contained around 150, 28 and 57 TCR-sequenced participants, respectively. A total of 233 trial participants underwent TCR sequencing, of whom some 210 received two doses of AZD1222 and 26 received two doses of the MenACWY control vaccine.

The CDR3 regions of human TCRbeta chains were analyzed by immunosequencing. As for the authors' bioinformatics: TCRs in the repertoires were compared against a reference library of SARS-CoV-2-specific TCRs that had been generated with the MIRA antigen-specificity platform. Breadth meant the fraction of unique TCRs that were SARS-CoV-2-associated, whereas depth meant the fraction of total T cells that were SARS-CoV-2-associated. Each spike-specific TCR was assigned to its reactive spike region and to a CD4 or CD8 class using the MIRA data. Log10-transformed breadth and depth values were compared by one-way ANOVA with Sidak's multiple comparisons tests. TCRdb provides this immuneACCESS table in a form limited to in-frame rearrangements. Some clones are lacking; in checked studies, under half of them reflect an unresolved V gene, and why the rest are absent is not known. From that table come the V and J calls and clone size; the DNA was used to work out D and trimming. For this sample there are 90,000 to 150,000 clones; roughly 89% appear just once. The biggest ten clones account for nearly 4.5% of the sample.

The paper as a whole reports these results and caveats: Conclusions about previously exposed vaccinees are limited because only six or seven AZD1222 recipients were SARS-CoV-2 seropositive at baseline. The whole spike protein was spanned by vaccine-associated CD4 TCRs, and dominant responses were seen in regions 160-218 and 743-854. The 56-69-year group was small, and its depth increase did not reach significance, likely because of low power. Because no day 14 peak-response samples were available, repertoires were characterized only after the peak T cell response. Nearly half of unique spike-specific TCRs reportedly recognized epitopes outside regions mutated in the B.1.351 and B.1.1.7 variants. After two AZD1222 doses, spike-specific TCR breadth and depth were significantly higher than at day 0 and than in MenACWY recipients. Most participants were white British and females outnumbered males, and the authors suggested that clonal diversity may have been underestimated.

From cysteine to phenylalanine, the CDR3 is 15 amino acids long. The CDR3 DNA has 45 bases and is translated from base 1. V is clipped by 5 bases and J by 1 base, and the sequence between their germline boundaries is 12 bases long. CDR1 and CDR2, per the germline V gene, are SNHLY and FYNNEI. Reading the label with the study, this specimen's time point is: baseline before first vaccination. Vaccinee samples were obtained from the UK trials COV001 and COV002, which included a single-blind randomized controlled phase 2/3 trial of AZD1222 (ChAdOx1 nCoV-19) in healthy adults. For TCRbeta chain sequencing, PBMC samples were collected from trial participants at day 0 and at day 28 after the second dose.

The source of this sequence is an adult in good health. Sequenced material: peripheral blood, taken on day 0 of AZD1222 vaccination. The rearranged segments are TRBV2 and TRBJ1-5, with an unclear D gene assignment. The encoded CDR3 is CASSRVSLSNQPQHF. The nucleotide sequence reads TGTGCCAGCAGTAGGGTTTCATTAAGCAATCAGCCCCAGCATTTT.